This T cell receptor beta chain was recovered during a study of immune cell composition in non-small cell lung cancer. Findings and limits, study-wide: Adenocarcinomas with higher top tumour-associated clone frequency had more reactive TILs.

With regard to this clone: Its antigen is unidentified.

J gave up 2 bases and V 0 bases, and 3 bases lay outside the gene matches. The CDR3 is made up of 15 amino acids. In germline, CDR1 is SGDLS, CDR2 YYNGEE. Sequencing was performed with immunoSEQ multiplex PCR; in TCRdb, only in-frame clones are kept and a portion is missing. The table includes 14,000 to 15,000 clones, 69% detected once. The sequencing sample was made of lung tumor tissue. The J gene is TRBJ2-7, the V gene TRBV9; TRBD2 matches at 9 bases. The clonotype comes from a human donor with non-small cell lung cancer. The CDR3 nucleotides read TGTGCCAGCAGCGTAGGGCTAGCGGGGACCTACGAGCAGTACTTC. As protein: CASSVGLAGTYEQYF.